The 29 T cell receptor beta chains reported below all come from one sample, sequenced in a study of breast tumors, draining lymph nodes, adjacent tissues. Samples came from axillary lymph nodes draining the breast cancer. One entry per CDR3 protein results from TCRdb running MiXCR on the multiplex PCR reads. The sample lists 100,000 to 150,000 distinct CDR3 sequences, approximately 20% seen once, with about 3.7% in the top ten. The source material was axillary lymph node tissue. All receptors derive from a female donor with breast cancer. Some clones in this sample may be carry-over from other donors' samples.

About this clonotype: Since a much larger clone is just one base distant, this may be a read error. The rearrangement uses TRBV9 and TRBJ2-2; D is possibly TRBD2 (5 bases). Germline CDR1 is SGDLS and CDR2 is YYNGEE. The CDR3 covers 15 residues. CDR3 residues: CASSRSGANTGKLFF. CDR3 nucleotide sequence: TGTGCCAGCAGCCGGAGCGGCGCGAACACCGGGAAGCTGTTTTTT. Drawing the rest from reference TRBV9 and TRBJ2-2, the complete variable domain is DSGVTQTPKHLITATGQRVTLRCSPRSGDLSVYWYQQSLDQGLQFLIQYYNGEERAKGNILERFSAQQFPDLHSELNLSSLELGDSALYFCASSRSGANTGKLFFGEGSRLTVL.

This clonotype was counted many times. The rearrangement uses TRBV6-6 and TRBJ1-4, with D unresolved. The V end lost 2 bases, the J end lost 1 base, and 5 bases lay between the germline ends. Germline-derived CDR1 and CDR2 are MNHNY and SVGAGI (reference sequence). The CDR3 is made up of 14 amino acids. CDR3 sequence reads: CASSYKGTNEKLFF. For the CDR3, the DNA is TGTGCCAGCAGTTACAAGGGAACTAATGAAAAACTGTTTTTT.

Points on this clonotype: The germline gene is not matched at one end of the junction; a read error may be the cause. The CDR3 DNA follows: TGCGCCAGCGGCTTGGAACTAGCGGGAGTTCGAGATACGCGGTATTTT. Protein product: CASGLELAGVRDTRYF. The chain carries TRBV5-1 and TRBJ2-3; 11 bases align to TRBD2. CDR1 and CDR2 from the germline V gene are SGHRS and YFSETQ. This CDR3 comprises 16 residues.

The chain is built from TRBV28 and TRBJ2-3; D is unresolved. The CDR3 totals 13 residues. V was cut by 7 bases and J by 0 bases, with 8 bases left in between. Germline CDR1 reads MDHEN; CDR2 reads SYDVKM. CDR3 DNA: TGTGCCAGCAAACCACTTAGCACAGATACGCAGTATTTT. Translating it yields CASKPLSTDTQYF.

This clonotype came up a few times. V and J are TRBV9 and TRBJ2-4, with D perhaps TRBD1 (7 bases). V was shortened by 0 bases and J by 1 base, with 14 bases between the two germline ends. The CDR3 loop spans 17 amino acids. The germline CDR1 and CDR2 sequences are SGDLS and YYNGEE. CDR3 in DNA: TGTGCCAGCAGCGTAGGGGCAGGGGGGACGGCCAAAAACATTCAGTACTTC. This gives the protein CASSVGAGGTAKNIQYF.

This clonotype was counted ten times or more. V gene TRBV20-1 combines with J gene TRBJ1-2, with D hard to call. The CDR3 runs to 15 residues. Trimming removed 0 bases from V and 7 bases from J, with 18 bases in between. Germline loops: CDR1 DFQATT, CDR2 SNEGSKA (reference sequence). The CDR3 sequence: CSARDFGREASGYTF. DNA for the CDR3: TGCAGTGCTAGAGATTTCGGTCGGGAGGCATCTGGCTACACCTTC.

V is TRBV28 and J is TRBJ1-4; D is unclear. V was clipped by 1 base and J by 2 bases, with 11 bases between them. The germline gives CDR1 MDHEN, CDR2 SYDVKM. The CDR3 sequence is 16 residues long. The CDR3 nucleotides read TGTGCCAGCAGTTTATTGCTTGTTGGTACTAATGAAAAACTGTTTTTT. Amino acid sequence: CASSLLLVGTNEKLFF.

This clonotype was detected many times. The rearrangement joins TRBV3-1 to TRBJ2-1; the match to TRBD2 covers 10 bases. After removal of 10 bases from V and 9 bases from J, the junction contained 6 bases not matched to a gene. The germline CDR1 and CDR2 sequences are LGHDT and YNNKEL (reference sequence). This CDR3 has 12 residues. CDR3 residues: CATSGLATEQFF. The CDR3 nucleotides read TGTGCCACCTCGGGACTAGCGACTGAGCAGTTCTTC.

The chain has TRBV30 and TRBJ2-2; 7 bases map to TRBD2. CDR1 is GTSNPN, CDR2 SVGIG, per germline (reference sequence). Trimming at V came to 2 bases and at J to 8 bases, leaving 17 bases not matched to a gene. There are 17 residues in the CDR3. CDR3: CAWSTPGLYTPTGELFF. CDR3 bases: TGTGCCTGGAGTACGCCGGGACTATATACACCAACGGGGGAGCTGTTTTTT.

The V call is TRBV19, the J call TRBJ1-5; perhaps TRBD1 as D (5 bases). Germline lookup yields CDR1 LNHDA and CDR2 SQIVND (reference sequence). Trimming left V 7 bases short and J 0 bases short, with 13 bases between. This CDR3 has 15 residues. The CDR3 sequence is CASTKLGTSNQPQHF. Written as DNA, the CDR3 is TGTGCCAGTACCAAGCTAGGGACTAGCAATCAGCCCCAGCATTTT.

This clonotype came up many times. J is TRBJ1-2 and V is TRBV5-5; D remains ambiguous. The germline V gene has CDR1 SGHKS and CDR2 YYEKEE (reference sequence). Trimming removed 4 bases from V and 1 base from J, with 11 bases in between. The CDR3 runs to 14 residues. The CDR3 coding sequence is TGTGCCAGCAGCCGGACGGAGCTTAACTATGGCTACACCTTC. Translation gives CASSRTELNYGYTF.

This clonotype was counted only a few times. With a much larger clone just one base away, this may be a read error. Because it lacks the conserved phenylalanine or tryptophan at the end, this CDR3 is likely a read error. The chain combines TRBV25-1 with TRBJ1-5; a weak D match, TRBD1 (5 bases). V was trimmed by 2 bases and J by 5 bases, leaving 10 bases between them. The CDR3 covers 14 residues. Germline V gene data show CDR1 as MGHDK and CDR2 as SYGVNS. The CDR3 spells CASSETGPHQPQHL. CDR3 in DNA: TGTGCCAGCAGTGAAACGGGACCACATCAGCCCCAGCATCTT.

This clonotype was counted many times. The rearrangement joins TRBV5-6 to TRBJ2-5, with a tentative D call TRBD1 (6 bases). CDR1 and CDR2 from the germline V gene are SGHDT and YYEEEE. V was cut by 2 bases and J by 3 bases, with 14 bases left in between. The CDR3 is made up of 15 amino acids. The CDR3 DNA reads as TGTGCCAGCAGCTTAATCGGCTCAGGGGAAGAGACCCAGTACTTC. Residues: CASSLIGSGEETQYF.

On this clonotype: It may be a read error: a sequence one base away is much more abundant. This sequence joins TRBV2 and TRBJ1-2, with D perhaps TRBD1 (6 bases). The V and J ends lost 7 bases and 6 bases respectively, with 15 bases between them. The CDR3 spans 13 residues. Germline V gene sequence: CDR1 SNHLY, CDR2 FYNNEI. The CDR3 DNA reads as TGTGCCAGCACAACGGACAGTCCGCATGGCTACACCTTC. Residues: CASTTDSPHGYTF.

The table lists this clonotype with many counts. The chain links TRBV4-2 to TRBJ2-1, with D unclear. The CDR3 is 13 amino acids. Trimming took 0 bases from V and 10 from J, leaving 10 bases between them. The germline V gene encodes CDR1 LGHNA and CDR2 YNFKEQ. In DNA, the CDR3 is TGTGCCAGCAGCCAAGAAAGTGGCCCAGAGCAGTTCTTC. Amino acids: CASSQESGPEQFF.

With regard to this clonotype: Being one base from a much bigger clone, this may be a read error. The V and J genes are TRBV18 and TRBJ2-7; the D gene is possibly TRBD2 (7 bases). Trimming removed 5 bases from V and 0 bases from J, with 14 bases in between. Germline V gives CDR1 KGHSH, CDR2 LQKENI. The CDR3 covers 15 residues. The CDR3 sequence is CASSAAGEGSYEQYF. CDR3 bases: TGTGCCAGCTCAGCCGCAGGGGAGGGCTCCTACGAGCAGTACTTC.

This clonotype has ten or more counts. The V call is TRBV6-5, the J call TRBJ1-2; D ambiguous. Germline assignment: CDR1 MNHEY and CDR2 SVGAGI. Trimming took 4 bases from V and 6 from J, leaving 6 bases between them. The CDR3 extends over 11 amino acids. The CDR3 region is CASSSENGYTF. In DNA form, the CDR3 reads TGTGCCAGCAGTTCGGAAAATGGCTACACCTTC.

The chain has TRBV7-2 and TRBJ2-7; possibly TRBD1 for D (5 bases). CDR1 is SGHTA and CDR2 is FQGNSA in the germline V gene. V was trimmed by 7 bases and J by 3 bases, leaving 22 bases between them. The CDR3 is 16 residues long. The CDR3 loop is CASTSQDDSLFYEQYF. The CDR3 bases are TGTGCCAGCACCTCACAGGACGATTCCCTCTTCTACGAGCAGTACTTC.

The CDR3: CASSSGTGYYEQYF. CDR3 DNA sequence: TGTGCCAGCAGTTCCGGGACAGGGTACTACGAGCAGTACTTC. The chain joins TRBV7-2 to TRBJ2-7, with 9 bases aligning to TRBD1. Germline CDR1 reads SGHTA; CDR2 reads FQGNSA. The V and J ends lost 6 bases and 3 bases, in that order; junction bases with no gene match: 6. The CDR3 covers 14 residues.

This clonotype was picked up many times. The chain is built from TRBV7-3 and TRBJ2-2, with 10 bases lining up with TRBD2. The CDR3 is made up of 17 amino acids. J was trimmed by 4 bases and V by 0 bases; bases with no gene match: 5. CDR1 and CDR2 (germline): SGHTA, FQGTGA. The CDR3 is CASSLTGAGGGTGELFF. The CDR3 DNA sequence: TGTGCCAGCAGCTTAACCGGAGCGGGAGGGGGCACCGGGGAGCTGTTTTTT.

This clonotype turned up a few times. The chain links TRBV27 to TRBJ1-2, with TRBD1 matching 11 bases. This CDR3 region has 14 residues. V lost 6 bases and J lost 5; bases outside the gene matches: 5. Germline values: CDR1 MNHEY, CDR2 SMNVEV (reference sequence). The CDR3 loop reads CASRRDRGVYGYTF. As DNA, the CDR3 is TGTGCCAGCAGGCGGGACAGGGGGGTTTATGGCTACACCTTC.

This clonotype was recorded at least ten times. The CDR3 spells CASSLGGSPGQRDYGYTF. CDR3 DNA: TGCGCCAGCAGCTTGGGGGGATCGCCGGGACAGCGAGACTATGGCTACACCTTC. This sequence joins TRBV5-1 and TRBJ1-2; 7 nucleotides match TRBD1. The trim removed 0 bases at V and 3 bases at J, leaving 14 bases unmatched. Germline V CDR1 and CDR2: SGHRS, YFSETQ. The CDR3 consists of 18 residues.

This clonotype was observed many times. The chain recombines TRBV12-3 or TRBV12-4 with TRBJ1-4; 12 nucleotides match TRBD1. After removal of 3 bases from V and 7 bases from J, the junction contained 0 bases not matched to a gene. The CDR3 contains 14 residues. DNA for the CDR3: TGTGCCAGCAGTTTGGGACAGGGGGCTGAAAAACTGTTTTTT. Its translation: CASSLGQGAEKLFF.

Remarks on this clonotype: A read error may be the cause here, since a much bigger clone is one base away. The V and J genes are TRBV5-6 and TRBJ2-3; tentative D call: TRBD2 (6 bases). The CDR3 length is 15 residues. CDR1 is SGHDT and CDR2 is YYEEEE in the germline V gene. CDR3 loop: CASSHTRLGTDTRYF. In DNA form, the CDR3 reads TGTGCCAGCAGCCACACTCGACTAGGCACAGATACGCGGTATTTT.

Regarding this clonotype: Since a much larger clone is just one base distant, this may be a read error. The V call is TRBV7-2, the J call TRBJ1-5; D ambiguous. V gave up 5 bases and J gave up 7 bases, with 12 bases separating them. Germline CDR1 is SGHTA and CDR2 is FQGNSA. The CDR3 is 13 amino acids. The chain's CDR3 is CASSLVEQQPQHF. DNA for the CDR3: TGTGCCAGCAGCCTTGTGGAACAACAGCCCCAGCATTTT.

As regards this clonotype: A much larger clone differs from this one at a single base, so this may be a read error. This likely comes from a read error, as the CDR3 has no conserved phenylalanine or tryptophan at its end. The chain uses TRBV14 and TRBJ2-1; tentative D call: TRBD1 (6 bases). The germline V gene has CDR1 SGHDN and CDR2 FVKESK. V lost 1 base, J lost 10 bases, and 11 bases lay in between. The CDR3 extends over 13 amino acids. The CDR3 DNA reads TGTGCCAGCAGCCAAGTAGGGGGATGGGAGCAGTTCCTC. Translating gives CASSQVGGWEQFL.

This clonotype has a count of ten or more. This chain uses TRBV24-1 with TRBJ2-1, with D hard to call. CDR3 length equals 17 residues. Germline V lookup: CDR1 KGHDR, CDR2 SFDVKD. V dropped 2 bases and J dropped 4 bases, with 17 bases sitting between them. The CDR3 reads CATSDSPGTRTYNEQFF. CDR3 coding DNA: TGTGCCACCAGTGATTCCCCCGGCACCCGAACTTACAATGAGCAGTTCTTC.

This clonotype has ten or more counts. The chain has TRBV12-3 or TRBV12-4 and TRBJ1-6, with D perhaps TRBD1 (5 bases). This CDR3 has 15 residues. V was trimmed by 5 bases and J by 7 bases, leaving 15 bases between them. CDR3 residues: CASSQGPGSNSPLHF. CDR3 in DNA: TGTGCCAGCAGTCAGGGCCCAGGGTCGAATTCACCCCTCCACTTT.

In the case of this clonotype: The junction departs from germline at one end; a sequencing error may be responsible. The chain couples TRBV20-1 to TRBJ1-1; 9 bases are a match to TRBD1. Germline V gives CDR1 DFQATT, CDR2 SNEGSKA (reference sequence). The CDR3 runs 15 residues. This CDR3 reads CSTSSTGGMNTEAFF. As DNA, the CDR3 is TGCAGTACTAGTAGTACAGGGGGCATGAACACTGAAGCTTTCTTT.